Described below is a single T cell receptor beta chain sequence and its context. No antigen is known for it. J gave up 8 bases and V 3 bases, and 9 bases lay outside the gene matches. The germline V gene has CDR1 GTSNPN and CDR2 SVGIG (reference sequence). The CDR3 has 14 amino acids. The record originates from a study of cytotoxic CD8 clonotypes in ibrutinib-treated CLL. General study results and limits: Rising at ibrutinib response, clonality subsequently fell back toward baseline at progression. Patients had baseline clonality above age-matched healthy donors, and this clonality moved with circulating CD8+ T-cell counts.

The intended depth for sequencing was 1 in 200,000 to 1 in 1 million T cells. The assay was immunoSEQ multiplex PCR, and TCRdb's table has in-frame clones only and misses some. The sample gives about 130,000 clones, around three quarters of which show up once; 13% is in the top ten. The chain is built from TRBV30 and TRBJ1-4; 7 nucleotides align to TRBD1. The clonotype originates from a human donor with chronic lymphocytic leukemia. Sequenced material: PBMCs, taken after 12 months of ibrutinib treatment. The CDR3 spells CAWRRRGRPEKLFF. The CDR3 DNA reads as TGTGCCTGGAGACGGAGGGGGCGCCCCGAAAAACTGTTTTTT.